Given below is one TCR beta chain in context. These data are taken from a study of blood T cell repertoires in COVID-19. Study-wide context: PBMCs, B-cell-depleted T cells, or T cells provided the cDNA or gDNA that made up the material.

The CDR3 covers 13 residues. The ends were cut back, 7 bases at V and 5 bases at J, with 14 bases in the middle. Germline CDR1 and CDR2: SNHLY and FYNNEI. As handled by the study authors: Estimation of nucleated cell counts relied on the amplification of reference gene primers. Sequenced by immunoSEQ multiplex PCR; TCRdb stores in-frame clones only, minus some. That table gives V, J and clone size, and the DNA gave D and trimming. This sample has approximately 70,000 clones; roughly 84% occur once, and the top ten carry approximately 9.3%. This TCR derives from a woman aged 45-65 years with acute or convalescent COVID-19. Sequenced input: peripheral blood. The chain links TRBV2 to TRBJ1-1; no clear D. The CDR3 spells CASNFDSLTEAFF. The CDR3 DNA reads as TGTGCCAGCAACTTTGATTCGTTGACTGAAGCTTTCTTT.